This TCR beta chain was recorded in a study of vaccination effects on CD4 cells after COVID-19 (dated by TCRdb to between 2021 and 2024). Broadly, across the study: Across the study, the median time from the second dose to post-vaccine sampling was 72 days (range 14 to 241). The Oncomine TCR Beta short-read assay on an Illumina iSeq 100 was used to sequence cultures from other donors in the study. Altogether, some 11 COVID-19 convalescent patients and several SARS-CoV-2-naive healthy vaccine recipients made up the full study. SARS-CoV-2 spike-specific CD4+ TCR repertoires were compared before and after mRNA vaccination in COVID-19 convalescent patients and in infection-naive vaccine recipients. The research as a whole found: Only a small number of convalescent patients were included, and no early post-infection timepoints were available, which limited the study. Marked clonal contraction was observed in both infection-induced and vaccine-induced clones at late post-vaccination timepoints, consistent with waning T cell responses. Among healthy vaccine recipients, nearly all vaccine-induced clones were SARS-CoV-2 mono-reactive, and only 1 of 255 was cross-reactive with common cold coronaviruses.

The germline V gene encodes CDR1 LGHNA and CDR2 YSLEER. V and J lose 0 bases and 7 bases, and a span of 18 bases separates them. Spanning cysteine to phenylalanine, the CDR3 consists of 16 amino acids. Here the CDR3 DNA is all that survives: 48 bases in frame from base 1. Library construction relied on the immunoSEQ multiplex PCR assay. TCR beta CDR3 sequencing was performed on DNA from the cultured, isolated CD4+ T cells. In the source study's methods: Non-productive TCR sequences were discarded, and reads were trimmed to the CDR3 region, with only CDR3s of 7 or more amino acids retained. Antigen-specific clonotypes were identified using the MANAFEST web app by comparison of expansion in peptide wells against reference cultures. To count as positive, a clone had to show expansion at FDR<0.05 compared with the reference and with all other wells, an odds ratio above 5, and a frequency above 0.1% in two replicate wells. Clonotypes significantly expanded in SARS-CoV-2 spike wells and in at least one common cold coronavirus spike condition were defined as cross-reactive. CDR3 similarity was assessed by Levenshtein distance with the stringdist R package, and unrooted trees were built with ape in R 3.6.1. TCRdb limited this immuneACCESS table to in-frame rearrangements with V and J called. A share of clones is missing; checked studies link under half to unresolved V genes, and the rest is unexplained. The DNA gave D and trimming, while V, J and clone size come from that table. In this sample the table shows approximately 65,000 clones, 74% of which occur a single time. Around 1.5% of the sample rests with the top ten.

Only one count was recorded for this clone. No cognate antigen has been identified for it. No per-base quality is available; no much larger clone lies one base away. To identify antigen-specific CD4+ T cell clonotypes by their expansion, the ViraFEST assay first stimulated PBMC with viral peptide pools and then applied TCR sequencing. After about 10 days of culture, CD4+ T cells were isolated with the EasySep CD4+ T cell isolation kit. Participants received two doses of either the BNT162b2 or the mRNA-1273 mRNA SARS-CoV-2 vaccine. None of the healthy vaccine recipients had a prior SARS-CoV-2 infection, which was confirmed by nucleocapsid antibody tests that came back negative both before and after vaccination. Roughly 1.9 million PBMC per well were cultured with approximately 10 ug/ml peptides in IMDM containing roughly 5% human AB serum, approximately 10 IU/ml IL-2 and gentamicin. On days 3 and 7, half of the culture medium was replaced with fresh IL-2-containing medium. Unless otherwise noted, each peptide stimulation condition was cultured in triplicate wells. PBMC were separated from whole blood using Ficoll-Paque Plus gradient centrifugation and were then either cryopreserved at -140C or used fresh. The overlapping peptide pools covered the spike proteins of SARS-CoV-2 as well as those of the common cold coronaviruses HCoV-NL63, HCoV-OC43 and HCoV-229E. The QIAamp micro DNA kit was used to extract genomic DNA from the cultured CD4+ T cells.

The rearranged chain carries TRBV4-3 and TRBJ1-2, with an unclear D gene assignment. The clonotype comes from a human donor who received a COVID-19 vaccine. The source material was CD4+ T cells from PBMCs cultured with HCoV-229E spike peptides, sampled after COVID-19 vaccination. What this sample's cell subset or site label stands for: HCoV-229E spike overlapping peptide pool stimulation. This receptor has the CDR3 CASSQETSVPGSGYTF. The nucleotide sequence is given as TGCGCCAGCAGCCAAGAAACTAGTGTACCTGGGAGTGGCTACACCTTC.